This TCR beta chain was captured by sequencing in a study of shared clonotypes between healthy human individuals. V lost 1 base and J lost 3, with 13 bases in between. The CDR3 consists of 16 residues. Germline assignment: CDR1 KGHSH and CDR2 LQKENI. The assay was immunoSEQ multiplex PCR, and TCRdb's table has in-frame clones only and misses some. The sample yields 2 million to 2.5 million clones, around 95% seen once. Memory CD4+ cells were the fraction left after CD45RA+ naive selection. This chain links TRBV18 with TRBJ1-3; the D is unclear. This sequence originates from a man aged 18 to 30 in good health. Input material: naive CD4+ T cells sorted from blood. As to subset: CD45RA+ positively selected. The CDR3 reads CASSPQNAVVGNTIYF. CDR3 sequence (DNA): TGTGCCAGCTCACCACAAAATGCAGTGGTTGGAAACACCATATATTTT.